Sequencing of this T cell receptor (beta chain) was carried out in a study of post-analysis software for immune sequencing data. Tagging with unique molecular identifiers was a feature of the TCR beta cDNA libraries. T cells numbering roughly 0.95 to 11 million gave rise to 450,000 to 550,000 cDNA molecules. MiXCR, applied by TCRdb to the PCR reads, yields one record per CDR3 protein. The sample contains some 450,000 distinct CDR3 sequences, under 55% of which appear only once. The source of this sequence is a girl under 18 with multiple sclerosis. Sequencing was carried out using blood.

Here the CDR3 reads CASSPGGRDSPLHF. The CDR3 DNA is TGTGCCAGCAGCCCCGGCGGGAGGGATTCACCCCTCCACTTT. This rearrangement joins TRBV3-1 to TRBJ1-6; no definite D call. This CDR3 has 14 amino acids. V lost 4 bases to trimming and J lost 8 bases, with 12 bases between them. Germline CDR1 reads LGHDT; CDR2 reads YNNKEL (reference sequence).